This section outlines one T cell receptor beta chain sequence together with its context. Antigen: not known. The CDR3 consists of 13 residues. The germline V gene encodes CDR1 MNHEY and CDR2 SMNVEV (reference sequence). The V end was cut by 6 bases, the J end by 7 bases, with 15 bases between. This entry comes from a study of shared clonotypes between healthy human individuals. Study-wide results and caveats: Clonotypes that were shared across a handful of donors made up roughly 5.2% of naive CD4 clonotypes. Non-shared clonotypes had lower generation probabilities than those shared by all four donors.

Every subset had its genomic DNA shared out evenly among several immunoSEQ plates. Here immunoSEQ multiplex PCR was the method, and the copy in TCRdb shows in-frame clones only, minus some. The data contain about 2,200,000 clones, approximately 94% of them singletons. CD45RO-negative CD8 cells positively selected for CCR7 made up the naive population, which excluded terminally differentiated effector memory CD45RA+ cells. The sequencing input was naive CD8+ T cells from PBMCs. The rearrangement links TRBV27 to TRBJ1-2, with a weak D call TRBD1 (6 bases). The source of this sequence is a man aged 18 to 29 in good health. Some clones in this sample may be carry-over from other donors' samples. The DNA for the CDR3 is TGTGCCAGCAGCAAAGGGGGGCCGTTTGGCTACACCTTC. Translating it yields CASSKGGPFGYTF.